The text below deals with one T cell receptor (beta chain). As yet, its antigen is unknown. Noted treatment: oral pan-JAK inhibitor, 5-10 mg twice daily. The CDR3 spans 13 residues. Looked up from germline, CDR1 is MDHEN and CDR2 is SYDVKM. Germline trimming cut 5 bases from V and 7 bases from J; bases unmatched to any gene: 7. RNA extraction was followed by reverse transcription into cDNA, which acted as the sequencing template. Libraries were prepared by immunoSEQ multiplex PCR; TCRdb keeps only in-frame clonotypes and omits some of them. The sample holds around 190,000 clones, 64% seen once. This sample is part of a study of CD8+ T cells in alopecia areata. General observations from the study: Possibly because of HLA-related factors, TCR sharing was less clear across patients than in mice.

Specimen: CD4+ T cells sorted from blood, collected at week 4, from a patient treated with tofacitinib. The J gene is TRBJ1-1, the V gene TRBV28; 7 positions agree with TRBD1. The TCR originated in a human donor with alopecia areata. In DNA form, the CDR3 reads TGTGCCAGCAGTCCAGGGGGACGAAGTGAAGCTTTCTTT. This encodes CASSPGGRSEAFF.